The 18 T cell receptor beta chains in this list originate from one sample, sequenced in a study of T cell repertoires in cytomegalovirus infection. TCRdb re-analysed the reads in MiXCR, keeping a single row per CDR3 protein. The sample consists of approximately 730,000 distinct CDR3 sequences, almost 30% of them appearing once. Antigen specificity for these receptors is unknown. The sequencing here drew on cultured CD8+ T cells from PBMCs, taken from culture after CMV antigen stimulation. The source is a human donor in good health (CMV status not recorded). Some clones in this sample may be carry-over from other donors' samples.

The sample holds one count of this clonotype. The J gene is TRBJ2-1, the V gene TRBV7-9; TRBD2 might be the D (5 bases). The CDR3 contains 12 residues. V gave up 2 bases and J gave up 15 bases, with 14 bases separating them. Germline V gene lookup returns CDR1 SEHNR and CDR2 FQNEAQ (reference sequence). In DNA, the CDR3 is TGTGCCAGCAGCTTAAAGGAGCGCGCGGGGTTCTTC. Protein sequence: CASSLKERAGFF.

The chain links TRBV6-1 to TRBJ2-7; 7 nucleotides align to TRBD1. Trimming removed 7 bases from V and 0 bases from J; junction bases left unmatched: 3. This CDR3 has 13 residues. Germline V gene sequence: CDR1 MNHNS, CDR2 SASEGT. The CDR3 sequence: CASTGTASYEQYF. The CDR3 coding sequence is TGTGCCAGCACCGGGACAGCCTCCTACGAGCAGTACTTC.

The rearrangement links TRBV5-4 to TRBJ1-6; D is perhaps TRBD1 (5 bases). CDR1 is SGHNT, CDR2 YYREEE, per germline (reference sequence). The CDR3 has 15 amino acids. Trimming stripped 1 base from V and 5 bases from J, with 10 bases between. CDR3 amino acids: CASSLRMGHNSPLHF. In DNA, the CDR3 is TGTGCCAGCAGCTTGAGGATGGGACATAATTCACCCCTCCACTTT.

The rearrangement links TRBV7-9 to TRBJ1-1, with D possibly being TRBD1 (6 bases). Germline V gives CDR1 SEHNR, CDR2 FQNEAQ (reference sequence). Trimming cost V 5 bases and J 0 bases, with 13 bases left between them. CDR3 length: 15 residues. This CDR3 is CASSLGTLLNTEAFF. The CDR3 bases are TGTGCCAGCAGCCTAGGGACACTACTGAACACTGAAGCTTTCTTT.

This clonotype was counted a few times. For the CDR3, the DNA is TGTGCCAGCAGTGGGGACAGCAGCAATCAGCCCCAGCATTTT. Protein sequence: CASSGDSSNQPQHF. V and J are TRBV28 and TRBJ1-5; 7 bases agree with TRBD1. Germline-derived CDR1 and CDR2 are MDHEN and SYDVKM. The CDR3 runs to 14 residues. V trimming: 5 bases; J trimming: 1 base; junction bases outside the gene matches: 2.

This clonotype was counted between two and nine times. The gene calls are TRBV20-1 and TRBJ2-1, with 13 bases aligning to TRBD2. J was trimmed by 7 bases and V by 5 bases; bases with no gene match: 8. This CDR3 has 15 residues. In germline, CDR1 is DFQATT, CDR2 SNEGSKA (reference sequence). CDR3 nucleotides: TGCAGTGCTCCTTGGACTAGCGGGGGCCGGAATGAGCAGTTCTTC. This encodes CSAPWTSGGRNEQFF.

This clonotype was detected a few times. J is TRBJ2-1 and V is TRBV7-6, with D perhaps matching TRBD1 (6 bases). The ends were cut back, 5 bases at V and 8 bases at J, with 25 bases in the middle. CDR1 is SGHVS, CDR2 FNYEAQ, per germline. The CDR3 totals 17 residues. In nucleotides, the CDR3 is TGTGCCAGCAGCCTAAAACTGGGACATATCGAGGGCGATGAGCAGTTCTTC. Protein: CASSLKLGHIEGDEQFF.

This clonotype occurred many times. The chain is built from TRBV7-6 and TRBJ2-1, with 14 bases aligning to TRBD2. The CDR3 contains 15 residues. Germline V gene lookup returns CDR1 SGHVS and CDR2 FNYEAQ. V trimming: 5 bases; J trimming: 8 bases; junction bases outside the gene matches: 5. CDR3 region: CASSRGLAGGDEQFF. As DNA, the CDR3 is TGTGCCAGCAGCCGAGGACTAGCGGGGGGAGATGAGCAGTTCTTC.

This clonotype was detected ten times or more. The chain is built from TRBV7-2 and TRBJ2-3; D may be TRBD1 or TRBD2 (5 bases each). Germline V gene sequence: CDR1 SGHTA, CDR2 FQGNSA. Trimming left V 1 base short and J 4 bases short, with 12 bases between. This CDR3 has 15 residues. The CDR3 region has the DNA TGTGCCAGCAGCTTAGAGCGTAGGGACGCAGATACGCAGTATTTT. Translated, it gives CASSLERRDADTQYF.

This clonotype appeared a few times. The chain uses TRBV28 and TRBJ2-1; 9 bases align to TRBD2. The V segment lost 4 bases and the J segment 9 bases; nucleotides outside the gene matches: 7. The CDR3 sequence is 14 residues long. In germline, CDR1 is MDHEN, CDR2 SYDVKM. The CDR3 DNA follows: TGTGCCAGCAGTTCCGCGGGGGGGCCCGGTGAGCAGTTCTTC. It translates to CASSSAGGPGEQFF.

In this sample, this clonotype turned up a few times. The chain combines TRBV5-1 with TRBJ2-1, with D maybe TRBD1 (7 bases). The CDR3 contains 16 residues. The V end was cut by 4 bases, the J end by 5 bases, with 19 bases between. Germline V CDR1 and CDR2: SGHRS, YFSETQ. The CDR3 loop is CASSGGTVGPDNEQFF. The CDR3 coding sequence is TGCGCCAGCAGCGGGGGGACAGTGGGCCCCGACAATGAGCAGTTCTTC.

This clonotype was seen a few times. The J gene is TRBJ2-2, the V gene TRBV24-1, with 9 bases fitting TRBD1. Germline CDR1 is KGHDR and CDR2 is SFDVKD. The CDR3 consists of 16 residues. Trimming removed 2 bases from V and 4 bases from J; junction bases left unmatched: 4. CDR3 sequence (DNA): TGTGCCACCAGTGATTCCGGGACAGGGCTCACCGGGGAGCTGTTTTTT. Translation gives CATSDSGTGLTGELFF.

This clonotype was found many times. The V call is TRBV4-1, the J call TRBJ2-1; D possibly uses TRBD1 or TRBD2 (6 bases each). The CDR3 is 14 amino acids. In germline, CDR1 is MGHRA, CDR2 YSYEKL. Trimming shortened V by 4 bases and J by 5 bases, and 12 bases separated the two germline ends. CDR3 residues: CASSPPGANNEQFF. The CDR3 DNA sequence: TGCGCCAGCAGCCCGCCGGGGGCGAACAATGAGCAGTTCTTC.

The J gene is TRBJ2-1, the V gene TRBV5-6; TRBD1 might be the D (6 bases). V shed 0 bases and J shed 3 bases, with 10 bases lying between them. The length of the CDR3 is 15 residues. CDR1 is SGHDT and CDR2 is YYEEEE in the germline V gene. The CDR3 sequence: CASSLGGPDYNEQFF. CDR3 nucleotides: TGTGCCAGCAGCTTGGGGGGGCCGGACTACAATGAGCAGTTCTTC. Using reference TRBV5-6 and TRBJ2-1 for the parts outside the CDR3, the full variable domain is DAGVTQSPTHLIKTRGQQVTLRCSPKSGHDTVSWYQQALGQGPQFIFQYYEEEERQRGNFPDRFSGHQFPNYSSELNVNALLLGDSALYLCASSLGGPDYNEQFFGPGTRLTVL.

This clonotype was observed a few times. The chain links TRBV7-6 to TRBJ1-4; D is uncertain. Trimming pared 3 bases from V and 0 bases from J, leaving 29 bases between. Germline CDR1 SGHVS, CDR2 FNYEAQ. CDR3 length: 22 amino acids. For the CDR3, the DNA is TGTGCCAGCAGCTTGGTCCTACAGCAAACCACGAGCAAACCTGCAACTAATGAAAAACTGTTTTTT. Protein product: CASSLVLQQTTSKPATNEKLFF.

A few counts support this clonotype. This sequence joins TRBV19 and TRBJ2-6; maybe TRBD2 (5 bases). Trimming left V 3 bases short and J 0 bases short, with 9 bases between. Germline values: CDR1 LNHDA, CDR2 SQIVND (reference sequence). The CDR3 is 16 residues long. CDR3 in amino acids: CASSISGNSGANVLTF. The CDR3 DNA is TGTGCCAGTAGTATCTCCGGGAACTCTGGGGCCAACGTCCTGACTTTC. Complete variable domain (other parts from reference TRBV19 and TRBJ2-6): DGGITQSPKYLFRKEGQNVTLSCEQNLNHDAMYWYRQDPGQGLRLIYYSQIVNDFQKGDIAEGYSVSREKKESFPLTVTSAQKNPTAFYLCASSISGNSGANVLTFGAGSRLTVL.

The V call is TRBV7-2, the J call TRBJ1-6; 9 positions match TRBD1. Trimming took 10 bases from V and 4 from J; bases not matched to a gene: 5. The CDR3 has 14 amino acids. Looked up from germline, CDR1 is SGHTA and CDR2 is FQGNSA. The CDR3 is CATSGTGYNSPLHF. CDR3 DNA: TGTGCCACCTCCGGGACAGGGTATAATTCACCCCTCCACTTT.

This clonotype was picked up a small number of times. The chain links TRBV7-8 to TRBJ2-1; 9 bases are a match to TRBD2. Germline CDR1 reads SGHVS; CDR2 reads FQNEAQ. V dropped 2 bases and J dropped 4; count of bases not matched to a gene: 6. The CDR3 sequence is 16 residues long. In DNA, the CDR3 is TGTGCCAGCAGCTTACTAGCGGGGAGCCGTTACAATGAGCAGTTCTTC. The encoded protein is CASSLLAGSRYNEQFF.